These T cell receptor beta chains were read from a single sample in a study of blood T cell repertoires in COVID-19. Method: immunoSEQ multiplex PCR; TCRdb's copy keeps in-frame clones and lacks some. The sample records 150,000 to 200,000 clones, around 82% being singletons. Specimen: peripheral blood. All receptors derive from a woman older than 75 with acute or convalescent COVID-19. The CDR3 runs from the conserved cysteine through the conserved F or W. Fields, in order: CDR3 protein, CDR3 DNA, D gene, J gene, clone size, V gene. D genes are given only for firm matches. Size values are once, few and many counts, or a class for expanded clones, and some rows have none.

CASSPTGNYGYTF,TGTGCCAGCTCACCTACAGGAAACTATGGCTACACCTTC,-,TRBJ1-2,-,TRBV18
CASSPPPNTEAFF,TGTGCCAGCAGCCCCCCCCCTAACACTGAAGCTTTCTTT,-,TRBJ1-1,-,TRBV12-3/TRBV12-4
CASSLAFRVGETQYF,TGCGCCAGCAGCTTGGCTTTCCGGGTCGGGGAGACCCAGTACTTC,-,TRBJ2-5,-,TRBV5-1
CASSEDRGSNTGELFF,TGTGCCAGCAGTGAAGACAGGGGGTCAAACACCGGGGAGCTGTTTTTT,TRBD1,TRBJ2-2,-,TRBV25-1
CASSQGVGRSNEKLFF,TGCGCCAGCAGCCAAGGGGTGGGGCGATCTAATGAAAAACTGTTTTTT,-,TRBJ1-4,-,TRBV4-3
CAWSVWGVTDTQYF,TGTGCCTGGAGTGTATGGGGGGTGACAGATACGCAGTATTTT,-,TRBJ2-3,-,TRBV30
CASSPLGRARGDQPQHF,TGTGCCAGCAGCCCCCTCGGTAGGGCCAGGGGGGATCAGCCCCAGCATTTT,TRBD1,TRBJ1-5,-,TRBV6-2/TRBV6-3
CAWSATGYTGELFF,TGTGCCTGGAGTGCGACAGGCTACACCGGGGAGCTGTTTTTT,-,TRBJ2-2,-,TRBV30
CASGLAGLYNEQFF,TGTGCCAGCGGACTAGCGGGACTCTACAATGAGCAGTTCTTC,TRBD2,TRBJ2-1,-,TRBV6-5
CASSYPGQTSTDTQYF,TGTGCCAGCAGTTACCCCGGACAGACTAGCACAGATACGCAGTATTTT,-,TRBJ2-3,-,TRBV6-5
CASSEFGGELFF,TGTGCCAGCAGTGAATTCGGGGGGGAGCTGTTTTTT,-,TRBJ2-2,-,TRBV25-1
CAHEGVPSSYEQYF,TGTGCCCACGAGGGGGTGCCGAGCTCCTACGAGCAGTACTTC,-,TRBJ2-7,-,TRBV21-1
CASSQGTGNNQPQHF,TGTGCCAGCAGCCAAGGGACAGGGAACAATCAGCCCCAGCATTTT,TRBD1,TRBJ1-5,-,TRBV13
CASSFQGTDTQYF,TGTGCCAGCAGCTTCCAGGGCACAGATACGCAGTATTTT,-,TRBJ2-3,-,TRBV7-9
CASTWSGRPQHNEQFF,TGTGCCAGCACGTGGTCGGGGAGGCCCCAACACAATGAGCAGTTCTTC,-,TRBJ2-1,-,TRBV2
CASSKEEGPGVEKLFF,TGTGCCAGCAGCAAAGAAGAAGGTCCCGGGGTTGAAAAACTGTTTTTT,-,TRBJ1-4,-,TRBV21-1
CASSLTGVGGNTIYF,TGTGCCAGCAGCCTGACAGGGGTAGGAGGAAACACCATATATTTT,TRBD1,TRBJ1-3,few,TRBV5-4
CASSLGGEFF,TGTGCCAGCAGCTTAGGGGGGGAGTTCTTC,-,TRBJ2-1,few,TRBV7-9
CASSPPRSGSYNEQFF,TGTGCCAGCAGCCCTCCTCGTAGCGGGAGTTACAATGAGCAGTTCTTC,TRBD2,TRBJ2-1,-,TRBV27
CASSPALTGELFF,TGTGCCAGCAGCCCCGCTCTAACCGGGGAGCTGTTTTTT,-,TRBJ2-2,-,TRBV9
CASSTSPARDRGNYGYTF,TGTGCCAGCAGCACTTCCCCCGCCAGGGACAGGGGAAACTATGGCTACACCTTC,TRBD1,TRBJ1-2,-,TRBV7-8
CASSNLRSGNTIYF,TGTGCCAGTAGTAACCTCAGATCTGGAAACACCATATATTTT,-,TRBJ1-3,once,TRBV19
CASGLGTGEETQYF,TGTGCTAGTGGTTTGGGGACAGGGGAAGAGACCCAGTACTTC,TRBD1,TRBJ2-5,-,TRBV12-5
CASSRQGWHGYTF,TGTGCCAGCAGTCGACAGGGCTGGCATGGCTACACCTTC,TRBD1,TRBJ1-2,-,TRBV12-3/TRBV12-4
CASSPGENYGYTF,TGTGCCAGCAGCCCGGGAGAGAACTATGGCTACACCTTC,-,TRBJ1-2,-,TRBV5-6
CASSPGLRYGYTF,TGTGCCAGCAGTCCCGGACTCCGGTATGGCTACACCTTC,-,TRBJ1-2,once,TRBV12-3/TRBV12-4
CASSSTTSGTDTQYF,TGTGCCAGCAGCTCGACCACTAGCGGCACAGATACGCAGTATTTT,TRBD2,TRBJ2-3,-,TRBV7-3
CASSLAATNNEKLFF,TGCGCCAGCAGCTTGGCCGCTACCAATAATGAAAAACTGTTTTTT,-,TRBJ1-4,-,TRBV5-1
CASSLQQHTEAFF,TGTGCCAGCAGCTTACAACAGCACACTGAAGCTTTCTTT,-,TRBJ1-1,-,TRBV7-2
CASSLRDRDLNTEAFF,TGCGCCAGCAGCTTGCGGGACAGGGATTTGAACACTGAAGCTTTCTTT,TRBD1,TRBJ1-1,-,TRBV5-1
CASSLGAEPTGEQYF,TGTGCCAGCAGCTTGGGCGCAGAACCTACGGGCGAGCAGTACTTC,-,TRBJ2-7,once,TRBV5-5
CASSKGLAQETQYF,TGTGCCAGCTCCAAGGGACTAGCCCAAGAGACCCAGTACTTC,TRBD2,TRBJ2-5,-,TRBV18
CASSPTGTGAGNTIYF,TGTGCCAGTAGTCCGACCGGGACAGGGGCTGGAAACACCATATATTTT,TRBD1,TRBJ1-3,-,TRBV19
CASSRQPSYEQYF,TGTGCCAGCAGTAGACAGCCCTCCTACGAGCAGTACTTC,-,TRBJ2-7,once,TRBV6-5
CASSLAPGITEAFF,TGTGCCAGCAGCTTAGCGCCAGGGATCACTGAAGCTTTCTTT,-,TRBJ1-1,-,TRBV7-9
CSASQGYEQYF,TGCAGTGCTAGCCAGGGCTACGAGCAGTACTTC,-,TRBJ2-7,-,TRBV20-1
CASSFSARETQYF,TGTGCCAGCAGTTTCTCAGCGAGGGAGACCCAGTACTTC,-,TRBJ2-5,few,TRBV12-3/TRBV12-4
CASSSRLFGSGRPGNNYEQYF,TGTGCCAGCAGTTCCCGACTGTTCGGCAGCGGGAGGCCCGGTAATAACTACGAGCAGTACTTC,TRBD2,TRBJ2-7,-,TRBV27
CASSRQGGTGELFF,TGTGCCAGCAGCCGACAGGGGGGCACCGGGGAGCTGTTTTTT,TRBD1,TRBJ2-2,-,TRBV9
CASSLAGGINTQYF,TGCGCCAGCAGCCTAGCGGGGGGGATTAATACGCAGTATTTT,TRBD2,TRBJ2-3,-,TRBV10-1
CASSLAGQGRRAFF,TGTGCCAGCAGCTTAGCGGGACAGGGCCGGAGAGCTTTCTTT,TRBD1,TRBJ1-1,-,TRBV7-2
CASSPDRQETQYF,TGTGCCAGCAGCCCGGACAGACAAGAGACCCAGTACTTC,-,TRBJ2-5,-,TRBV5-6
CASSRIQGNAGTEAFF,TGTGCCAGCAGTCGCATACAGGGGAACGCCGGGACTGAAGCTTTCTTT,TRBD1,TRBJ1-1,-,TRBV2
CASSQARRGGGSTEAFF,TGTGCCAGCAGCCAAGCTAGGCGGGGCGGAGGGAGCACTGAAGCTTTCTTT,-,TRBJ1-1,once,TRBV3-1/TRBV3-2
CAWSLAGGLTDTQYF,TGTGCCTGGTCACTAGCGGGAGGACTCACAGATACGCAGTATTTT,TRBD2,TRBJ2-3,few,TRBV30
CSVENSGSDIQYF,TGCAGCGTTGAAAATAGCGGGAGTGACATTCAGTACTTC,TRBD2,TRBJ2-4,-,TRBV29-1
CASSRSGDYTDTQYF,TGCGCCAGCAGCCGTAGCGGGGACTACACAGATACGCAGTATTTT,TRBD2,TRBJ2-3,-,TRBV5-1
CASSLTSGLGETQYF,TGTGCCAGCAGCCTGACTAGCGGGCTGGGGGAGACCCAGTACTTC,TRBD2,TRBJ2-5,-,TRBV7-9
CASSVGTSGGLETQYF,TGTGCCAGCAGCGTAGGGACTAGCGGGGGATTAGAGACCCAGTACTTC,TRBD2,TRBJ2-5,-,TRBV9
CASSFNRFNYGYTF,TGTGCCAGCAGCTTTAACAGGTTTAACTATGGCTACACCTTC,-,TRBJ1-2,-,TRBV7-9
CASSAAGGGDNEQFF,TGTGCCAGCAGCGCCGCGGGGGGAGGGGACAATGAGCAGTTCTTC,TRBD2,TRBJ2-1,-,TRBV6-1
CASNPGLAINEQFF,TGCGCCAGCAACCCGGGACTAGCGATTAATGAGCAGTTCTTC,TRBD2,TRBJ2-1,-,TRBV5-1
CSVIIGGQEVQYF,TGCAGCGTGATAATCGGCGGCCAGGAGGTGCAGTACTTC,-,TRBJ2-4,-,TRBV29-1
CSASVRVSGEQFF,TGCAGTGCTAGTGTTAGGGTCAGCGGTGAGCAGTTCTTC,-,TRBJ2-1,-,TRBV20-1
CASSSSVAGANNEQFF,TGTGCCAGCAGCAGCTCTGTCGCGGGGGCCAACAATGAGCAGTTCTTC,-,TRBJ2-1,-,TRBV7-2
CASSRNRPSSYNSPLHF,TGTGCCAGCAGCCGGAACAGGCCGAGCTCCTATAATTCACCCCTCCACTTT,-,TRBJ1-6,-,TRBV13
CASSYSSSGGDEQYF,TGTGCCAGTAGCTATTCGTCTAGCGGGGGGGACGAGCAGTACTTC,TRBD2,TRBJ2-7,-,TRBV19
CATSYDREDANYGYTF,TGTGCCACCTCCTACGACAGGGAAGACGCGAACTATGGCTACACCTTC,TRBD1,TRBJ1-2,once,TRBV24-1